Below, 20 T cell receptor beta chains from the same sample are listed, as sequenced in a study of cytomegalovirus exposure and HLA in healthy donors. The PCR ran on 60 Vbeta and 13 Jbeta primers. Generated by immunoSEQ multiplex PCR, the TCRdb table keeps only in-frame clones and is missing some. This sample has about 120,000 clones; about 8% occur once, and the top ten carry around 6%. Sequenced: PBMCs. These receptors all come from a woman aged 35 to 49 in good health and CMV-seropositive.

The chain carries TRBV28 and TRBJ1-2; possibly TRBD1 for D (5 bases). The germline V gene encodes CDR1 MDHEN and CDR2 SYDVKM. V was shortened by 5 bases and J by 7 bases, with 11 bases between the two germline ends. The CDR3 is 12 amino acids. The CDR3: CASSPTVSGYTF. CDR3 DNA: TGTGCCAGCAGTCCGACAGTTTCTGGCTACACCTTC.

The chain couples TRBV6-5 to TRBJ1-5; D not certain. The CDR3 contains 14 residues. The germline CDR1 and CDR2 sequences are MNHEY and SVGAGI. The V end was cut by 7 bases, the J end by 2 bases, with 12 bases between. CDR3 sequence: CASTPRGGNQPQHF. The CDR3 nucleotides are TGTGCCAGCACACCCCGGGGTGGCAATCAGCCCCAGCATTTT.

The chain employs TRBV7-9 and TRBJ1-1; D possibly corresponds to TRBD1 (6 bases). This CDR3 has 12 amino acids. Germline assignment: CDR1 SEHNR and CDR2 FQNEAQ (reference sequence). The ends were cut back, 4 bases at V and 3 bases at J, with 6 bases in the middle. This CDR3 reads CASSYRDTEAFF. In DNA form, the CDR3 reads TGTGCCAGCAGCTACAGGGACACTGAAGCTTTCTTT.

This clone has only a few counts. One end of the junction does not line up with germline, which may come from a read error. Distinct nucleotide sequences in the sample also encode this CDR3. CDR3 region: CASSLPAYTGELFF. The CDR3 coding sequence is TGTGCCAGCAGCTTGCCAGCGTACACCGGGGAGCTGTTCTTT. The V call is TRBV5-6, the J call TRBJ2-2, with D possibly being TRBD2 (5 bases). CDR1 and CDR2 from the germline V gene are SGHDT and YYEEEE. The length of the CDR3 is 14 residues. The full variable domain, rest sourced from reference TRBV5-6 and TRBJ2-2, is DAGVTQSPTHLIKTRGQQVTLRCSPKSGHDTVSWYQQALGQGPQFIFQYYEEEERQRGNFPDRFSGHQFPNYSSELNVNALLLGDSALYLCASSLPAYTGELFFGEGSRLTVL.

The gene calls are TRBV7-6 and TRBJ2-7; a possible D gene is TRBD2 (6 bases). The CDR3 runs to 14 residues. Germline loops: CDR1 SGHVS, CDR2 FNYEAQ. Deletions cut 5 bases from V and 3 bases from J, with 14 bases between. CDR3 sequence: CASSKTEGLYEQYF. Written as DNA, the CDR3 is TGTGCCAGCAGCAAAACGGAGGGCCTCTACGAGCAGTACTTC.

This clone was seen only a few times. The chain joins TRBV30 to TRBJ1-2, with 9 bases matching TRBD1. The CDR3 has 13 residues. Germline-derived CDR1 and CDR2 are GTSNPN and SVGIG (reference sequence). The V segment lost 3 bases and the J segment 6 bases; nucleotides outside the gene matches: 5. This CDR3 reads CAWSGTGINGYTF. The CDR3 region has the DNA TGTGCCTGGAGCGGGACAGGGATAAATGGCTACACCTTC.

The chain has TRBV6-1 and TRBJ1-1; tentative D call: TRBD1 (5 bases). Germline V gene sequence: CDR1 MNHNS, CDR2 SASEGT. The CDR3 consists of 14 residues. The V gene lost 4 bases and the J gene lost 5 bases, with 14 bases spanning the gap. The CDR3 region is CASSVRGGGTEAFF. The CDR3 DNA sequence: TGTGCCAGCAGTGTTCGGGGGGGAGGGACTGAAGCTTTCTTT.

This clone came up a few times. This chain's CDR3 is CAWTSGGTDTQYF. The CDR3 DNA reads as TGTGCCTGGACTAGCGGGGGCACAGATACGCAGTATTTT. The chain couples TRBV30 to TRBJ2-3; 9 nucleotides line up with TRBD2. V gave up 4 bases and J gave up 1 base; unmatched junction bases: 0. CDR1 is GTSNPN and CDR2 is SVGIG in the germline V gene (reference sequence). This CDR3 has 13 residues.

This clone has just a few counts. The chain links TRBV6-6 to TRBJ1-5, with 8 nucleotides matching TRBD1. The germline gives CDR1 MNHNY, CDR2 SVGAGI (reference sequence). The CDR3 has 12 residues. With V trimmed by 9 bases and J by 7 bases, 5 bases remained unmatched. CDR3 in amino acids: CASDRGIQPQHF. The CDR3 DNA is TGTGCCAGTGACAGGGGAATCCAGCCCCAGCATTTT.

This clone was detected only a few times. This chain links TRBV30 with TRBJ2-7; 9 positions match TRBD1. V shed 4 bases, J shed 1 base, and the junction held 8 bases outside the gene matches. CDR1 GTSNPN and CDR2 SVGIG come from the germline V gene (reference sequence). CDR3 length: 15 residues. Here the CDR3 reads CAWNNGGQGSYEQYF. CDR3 nucleotides: TGTGCCTGGAACAATGGGGGACAGGGTTCCTACGAGCAGTACTTC.

This clone appeared a few times. The chain joins TRBV20-1 to TRBJ2-7; tentative D call: TRBD2 (5 bases). Between the trimmed V and J ends, which lost 4 bases and 2 bases, there was a span of 6 bases. Looked up from germline, CDR1 is DFQATT and CDR2 is SNEGSKA (reference sequence). The CDR3 is 11 amino acids. This CDR3 reads CSANGAYEQYF. CDR3 in DNA: TGCAGTGCTAACGGGGCCTACGAGCAGTACTTC.

The V call is TRBV2, the J call TRBJ2-7, with 7 bases identical to TRBD1. The V gene end was trimmed by 0 bases and the J gene end by 2 bases; junction bases not matched to a gene: 4. CDR3 length equals 15 residues. Germline values: CDR1 SNHLY, CDR2 FYNNEI. This CDR3 reads CASSEATGPPYEQYF. CDR3 coding DNA: TGTGCCAGCAGTGAAGCGACAGGGCCCCCCTACGAGCAGTACTTC.

J is TRBJ2-5 and V is TRBV5-6; D is possibly TRBD1 (5 bases). With the DNA end fitting TRBJ2-7 better, the J assignment may be wrong. Germline V gives CDR1 SGHDT, CDR2 YYEEEE. CDR3 length equals 13 residues. The CDR3 spells CASSPTAPYEQYF. CDR3 nucleotide sequence: TGTGCCAGCAGCCCGACAGCCCCTTACGAGCAGTACTTC.

The rearrangement uses TRBV7-2 and TRBJ1-2; TRBD1 is a possible D gene (6 bases). In germline, CDR1 is SGHTA, CDR2 FQGNSA. The ends were cut back, 3 bases at V and 2 bases at J, with 10 bases in the middle. The CDR3 length is 14 residues. Here the CDR3 DNA reads TGTGCCAGCAGCTTCATGGGGGCCAACTATGGCTACACCTTC. Translated, it gives CASSFMGANYGYTF.

V is TRBV9 and J is TRBJ2-5; tentative D call: TRBD2 (6 bases). V lost 4 bases, J lost 3 bases, and 16 bases lay in between. Germline V gene data show CDR1 as SGDLS and CDR2 as YYNGEE. There are 15 residues in the CDR3. The CDR3 nucleotides are TGTGCCAGCAGCCTCAGTGGAGGGTCTAAAGAGACCCAGTACTTC. As protein: CASSLSGGSKETQYF.

This clone was observed a few times. This rearrangement joins TRBV2 to TRBJ2-7; perhaps TRBD1 as D (6 bases). The germline V gene has CDR1 SNHLY and CDR2 FYNNEI. Trimming took 4 bases from V and 3 from J, leaving 13 bases between them. The CDR3 is made up of 14 amino acids. Here the CDR3 reads CASSAQGSRYEQYF. The CDR3 bases are TGTGCCAGCAGTGCACAGGGAAGTCGCTACGAGCAGTACTTC.

In this sample, this clone turned up a few times. The CDR3 sequence: CASSTGTGIAPLHF. The CDR3 DNA follows: TGTGCCAGCAGCACCGGGACAGGGATTGCACCCCTCCACTTT. V usage is TRBV9 and J usage is TRBJ1-6; 9 bases agree with TRBD1. V lost 4 bases and J lost 11; bases outside the gene matches: 7. The CDR3 totals 14 residues. Germline CDR1 SGDLS, CDR2 YYNGEE.

This chain joins TRBV7-2 and TRBJ2-3; the match to TRBD2 covers 14 bases. V lost 5 bases to trimming and J lost 4 bases; unmatched junction nucleotides: 5. The CDR3 has 16 residues. Germline assignment: CDR1 SGHTA and CDR2 FQGNSA. The CDR3 coding sequence is TGTGCCAGCAGCCCCCCGACTAGCGGGGGGGCAGATACGCAGTATTTT. It specifies CASSPPTSGGADTQYF.

This clone was seen a few times. The genes are TRBV28 and TRBJ1-6; D call uncertain. Trimming cost V 6 bases and J 4 bases, with 10 bases left between them. The CDR3 consists of 14 residues. CDR1 is MDHEN, CDR2 SYDVKM, per germline. CDR3 bases: TGTGCCAGCAGCCTCGGACTGTATAATTCACCCCTCCACTTT. Translated, it gives CASSLGLYNSPLHF.

This clone was observed a handful of times. The chain employs TRBV30 and TRBJ2-5; a weak D match, TRBD2 (7 bases). The V end was cut by 0 bases, the J end by 1 base, with 21 bases between. CDR3 size: 18 residues. Germline CDR1 and CDR2: GTSNPN and SVGIG (reference sequence). The CDR3 bases are TGTGCCTGGAGTGTACGAGGCGGGGGCCGCACCCCCCAAGAGACCCAGTACTTC. Translation gives CAWSVRGGGRTPQETQYF.